Given below is one T cell receptor beta chain in context. Its specificity is unknown. The data stem from a study of blood T cells in healthy people across ages. General study results and limits: The unsorted PBMCs prevented any conclusive comparison of naive versus antigen-experienced cells. Higher diversity and more naive CD4+ cells were features of long-lived donors, compared to aged donors.

Researchers collected 9.5 to 10 milliliters of peripheral blood from every single donor. Samples had at least 7 million PBMCs isolated from them. It was with a sample-barcoded 5' primer and a J-beta primer mix that a second PCR of roughly 7 to 12 cycles was run. TCRdb re-derived calls from the 5' RACE reads in MiXCR, one entry per CDR3 protein. The sample lists hundreds of thousands of distinct CDR3 sequences, 45% to 60% occurring once. Per the germline V gene, CDR1 is SGDLS and CDR2 is YYNGEE. This CDR3 is 15 amino acids long. Trimming removed 4 bases at V and 1 base at J, with 13 bases between. What was sequenced was blood. The rearrangement uses TRBV9 and TRBJ2-3; tentatively, D is TRBD2 (5 bases). This receptor was obtained from a man aged 60 to 75 in good health. The CDR3 DNA reads TGTGCCAGCAGCCCGCAGACTATCGGCACAGATACGCAGTATTTT. Protein: CASSPQTIGTDTQYF. The variable domain in full, completed from reference TRBV9 and TRBJ2-3, reads DSGVTQTPKHLITATGQRVTLRCSPRSGDLSVYWYQQSLDQGLQFLIQYYNGEERAKGNILERFSAQQFPDLHSELNLSSLELGDSALYFCASSPQTIGTDTQYFGPGTRLTVL.